This T cell receptor beta chain was sequenced during a study of post-analysis software for immune sequencing data. A remark on this clonotype: The antigen is unknown.

Study conclusions and caveats: Higher frequency in patients than in controls was seen for five TRBV segments, with TRBV5-6, TRBV5-1 and TRBV20-1 among them.

Unique molecular identifiers had been added to the TCR beta cDNA libraries. Yield was about 500,000 cDNA molecules from 1 to 10 million T cells. TCRdb called the PCR reads again in MiXCR, with one record for every CDR3 protein. The sample consists of some 890,000 distinct CDR3 sequences, about 57% of them appearing once. The CDR3 length is 17 residues. Trimming removed 3 bases from V and 0 bases from J, with 12 bases in between. The J gene is TRBJ2-6, the V gene TRBV12-3 or TRBV12-4; the D gene could be TRBD1 or TRBD2 (5 bases each). Specimen: blood. The sequence derives from a girl between 10 and 17 years old with multiple sclerosis. The CDR3: CASSLGEPPSGANVLTF. Written as DNA, the CDR3 is TGTGCCAGCAGTTTGGGGGAGCCTCCCTCTGGGGCCAACGTCCTGACTTTC.